This record covers a single T cell receptor beta chain. Looked up from germline, CDR1 is MGHRA and CDR2 is YSYEKL. CDR3 length equals 16 residues. With 0 bases clipped from V and 8 bases from J, the junction kept 9 bases outside the gene matches. The data were taken from a study of cytomegalovirus exposure and HLA in healthy donors. The primer mix had 60 Vbeta and 13 Jbeta primers. Only in-frame clones appear in the TCRdb table, and some are missing; sequencing was by immunoSEQ multiplex PCR. The table shows 140,000 to 150,000 clones, with around 10% occurring only once. Sequencing was carried out using PBMCs. This TCR came from a male donor in good health and CMV-seronegative. The chain recombines TRBV4-1 with TRBJ1-4, with 7 positions matching TRBD1. The CDR3 spells CASSQDRAGGREKLFF. As DNA, the CDR3 is TGCGCCAGCAGCCAAGATAGGGCAGGGGGGAGGGAAAAACTGTTTTTT.